This TCR beta chain was sequenced for a study of blood T cell repertoires in COVID-19. Looking at the study overall: Collection of acute and convalescent COVID-19 samples took place in the United States, Italy and Spain.

Method: immunoSEQ multiplex PCR; TCRdb's copy keeps in-frame clones and lacks some. This repertoire shows about 160,000 clones, about 81% found once; its top ten account for more than 5.5%. Cohort 3 donors were reported recovered after two negative PCRs, clearance, or symptom resolution. The sequenced sample was PBMCs or T cells enriched from blood (not recorded which). The sequence came from a man aged 45-65 years who had recovered from COVID-19.

The CDR3 DNA sequence: TGTGCCAGCAGTTACACCCGGGACAGTGATCAGCCCCAGCATTTT. Protein product: CASSYTRDSDQPQHF. The genes are TRBV6-2 or TRBV6-3 and TRBJ1-5; 7 bases are a match to TRBD1. J lost 5 bases, V lost 2 bases, and 6 bases had no gene match. The CDR3 is made up of 15 amino acids. Germline CDR1 reads MNHEY; CDR2 reads SVGEGT.